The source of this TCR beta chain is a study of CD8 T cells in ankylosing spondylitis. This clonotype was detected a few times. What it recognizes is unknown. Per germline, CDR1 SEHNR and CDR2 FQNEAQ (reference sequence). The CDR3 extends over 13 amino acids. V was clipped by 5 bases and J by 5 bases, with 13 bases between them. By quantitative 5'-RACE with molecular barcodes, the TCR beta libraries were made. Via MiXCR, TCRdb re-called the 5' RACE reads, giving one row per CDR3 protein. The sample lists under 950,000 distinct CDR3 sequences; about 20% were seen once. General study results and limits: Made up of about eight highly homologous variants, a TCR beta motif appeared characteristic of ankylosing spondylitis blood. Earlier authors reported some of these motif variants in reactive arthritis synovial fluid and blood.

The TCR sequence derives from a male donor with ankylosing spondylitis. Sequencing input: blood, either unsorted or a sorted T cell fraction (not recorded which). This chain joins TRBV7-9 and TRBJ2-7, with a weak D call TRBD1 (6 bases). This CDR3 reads CASSPDTGNEQYF. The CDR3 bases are TGTGCCAGCAGCCCTGATACAGGGAACGAGCAGTACTTC.